This T cell receptor (beta chain) came from a study of blood T cell repertoires in COVID-19. TCRdb keeps only in-frame clones here, not all; method: immunoSEQ multiplex PCR. Here the sample spans about 88,000 clones, more than 70% being singletons. In germline, CDR1 is MDHEN, CDR2 SYDVKM. V lost 6 bases, J lost 1 base, and 19 bases lay in between. This CDR3 is built from 17 residues. The clonotype was recovered from a woman of 80 years or more with acute or convalescent COVID-19. Source material: peripheral blood. V gene TRBV28 combines with J gene TRBJ2-1; no clear D. CDR3 coding DNA: TGTGCCAGCAGCCCCAGATTTACCACCTTATCCTACAATGAGCAGTTCTTC. Protein: CASSPRFTTLSYNEQFF.